This T cell receptor (beta chain) was sequenced during a study of response to subunit inactivated influenza vaccine (dated by TCRdb to the late 2010s). About the full investigation: Deep quantitative profiling of the T cell receptor repertoire was used in the study to follow responses to a trivalent subunit inactivated influenza vaccine. The full study reports these points: The authors proposed that each seasonal influenza vaccination may bring in only a limited number of new T cells.

This clonotype showed up just a few times. The specificity of this receptor is unknown. No much larger clone exists at a distance of one base, and base qualities are not known. Library preparation employed RT-PCR. The run used an Illumina HiSeq 2500. TCRdb applied fastp at Q25 and MiXCR to the public reads, then kept only in-frame beta chains. Entries that share a CDR3 protein sequence are merged under the most common genes and DNA. The sample table lists about 620,000 distinct CDR3 sequences, 11% of them with a count of one. More than 9.5% of the sample comes from the top ten. From its cysteine to its phenylalanine, the CDR3 spans 15 amino acids. Of the read, only the CDR3 DNA is kept; its 45 bases are in frame from base 1. The germline V gene sets CDR1 to SGHRS and CDR2 to YFSETQ. V loses 2 bases, J loses 1 base, and the germline ends lie 13 bases apart. These sequences were also reported in another study, on T cells expressing NK-cell markers. Per the second study: TCR beta cDNA libraries were made by 5'RACE template switching that added a universal primer site and unique molecular identifiers. Fewer than ten donors provided sorted CD3+CD56+NKG2C+, CD3+CD56+NKG2C- and CD3+CD56-NKG2C+ T-cell subsets, whose TCR beta-chain repertoires were profiled. Seven of the eight sequenced donors were HCMV-seropositive and one was HCMV-seronegative. To restrict sorting to alphabetaTCR-expressing T cells, an anti-gammadeltaTCR antibody was added in several experiments. For 6 or 7 donors, the dominant CD3+CD56+NKG2C+ clonotypes were among the top 10 CD8+ clonotypes and accounted for roughly 1.0-8% of CD8+ T cells. Those dominant clonotypes were again the most abundant among CD3+CD56-NKG2C+ cells in a few donors, at roughly 25-60.1%. It remained unclear whether the expanded NKG2C-expressing T cell clones were specific for HCMV antigens. All eight donors whose samples were sequenced were randomly selected healthy volunteers, three of them men and five women. HCMV-specific IgG was detected in serum with a commercial ELISA kit to determine HCMV serostatus. Ficoll density gradient centrifugation was used to isolate peripheral blood mononuclear cells from blood. Bulk peripheral blood T-cell repertoires were additionally sequenced from unsorted PBMC for several donors. Priming for cDNA synthesis came from the TCR beta constant segment, and two successive PCR amplification steps followed. Illumina HiSeq 2000/2500, MiSeq or NextSeq was used to sequence libraries as 2 x 150 bp reads. MIGEC handled demultiplexing of the reads and grouping by UMI, while MiTCR was used to assemble and quantify clonotypes. Only TCR cDNA sequences supported by at least two reads were kept to exclude erroneous sequences. The tcR package was used for downstream repertoire analysis, with clonotypes matched between fractions based on CDR3 nucleotide sequence plus V segment. VDJmatch was used to annotate antigen specificity against VDJdb, with one amino acid substitution in CDR3 permitted.

Here the chain combines TRBV5-1 and TRBJ2-7, with TRBD1 as a weak D call on 6 bases. The source material was PBMCs from blood, sampled on the day of vaccination. This TCR came from a man aged 50-60 years who received an inactivated influenza vaccine. Donor details come from another sample of the same person, matched by shared clones. The encoded CDR3 is CASSLGQRWSYEQYF. The nucleotide sequence is TGCGCCAGCAGCTTAGGACAGAGGTGGTCCTACGAGCAGTACTTC.